The present T cell receptor beta chain was sequenced within a study of T cell responses to AZD1222 COVID-19 vaccine (dated by TCRdb to 2020 to 2022). At the level of the whole study: Because spike-specific TCR depth and breadth did not differ between the two schedules, AZD1222 recipients who got a second dose at roughly 4 weeks were pooled with those who got a second dose at roughly 12 weeks. TCR sequencing was performed for more than 230 trial participants, of whom some 200 were given two doses of AZD1222 and approximately 25 were given two doses of MenACWY control vaccine. Enrollment into the trials was organized by age into subgroups of 18-55, 56-69 and 70-plus years, and those subgroups contained roughly 140, 27 and 60 TCR-sequenced participants, respectively. General study outcomes and caveats: After two AZD1222 doses, spike-specific TCR breadth and depth were significantly higher than at day 0 and than in MenACWY recipients. Reportedly, close to half of the unique spike-specific TCRs recognized epitopes lying outside the regions that are mutated in the B.1.351 and B.1.1.7 variants. In the small 56-69-year group, the increase in depth fell short of significance, most likely because of low power. Participants were mostly white British, with more females than males. The authors suggested clonal diversity may have been underestimated. Conclusions about previously exposed vaccinees were limited because only six AZD1222 recipients were SARS-CoV-2 seropositive at baseline. No day 14 peak-response samples were available, so repertoires were characterized only after the peak T cell response. The vaccine-associated CD4 TCRs covered the entire spike protein, and the dominant responses fell in regions 160-218 and 743-854.

The CDR3 regions of human TCRbeta chains were subjected to immunosequencing. On the authors' methods: Repertoire TCRs were matched against a reference library of SARS-CoV-2-specific TCRs generated with the MIRA antigen-specificity platform. Breadth meant the fraction of unique TCRs that were SARS-CoV-2-associated, whereas depth meant the fraction of total T cells that were SARS-CoV-2-associated. Using the MIRA data, each spike-specific TCR was mapped to the spike region that the TCR reacts to and placed in a CD4 or CD8 class. Log10-transformed breadth and depth values were compared by one-way ANOVA with Sidak's multiple comparisons tests. TCRdb re-hosts the immuneACCESS table, in-frame sequences only. Its copies lack some clones; in the studies checked, an unresolved V gene accounts for under half of them, and the cause for the rest is not known. V, J and clone size reflect that table, while D and trimming were determined from the DNA. This sample has some 140,000 clones in its table, and about 85% of those were observed once. Jointly, the top ten make up 3% to 3.5% of the sample.

In light of the paper, this sample's time point label describes: baseline before first vaccination. The vaccinee samples were drawn from two UK trials, COV001 and COV002, one of which was a single-blind randomized controlled phase 2/3 trial testing AZD1222 (ChAdOx1 nCoV-19) in healthy adults. For TCRbeta chain sequencing, PBMC samples were collected from trial participants at day 0 and at day 28 after the second dose. According to the germline V gene, CDR1 reads MNHNS and CDR2 reads SASEGT. The trim is 3 bases for V and 4 bases for J, with a gap of 11 bases between the germline ends. From the cysteine through the phenylalanine, the CDR3 covers 14 amino acids. The DNA shown is the 42-base CDR3, in frame from base 1. Turning to this clone: Its recognized antigen is unknown. No clone much larger than this one lies a single base away; base qualities are absent.

The starting material was peripheral blood, obtained on day 0 of AZD1222 vaccination. The receptor's source is an adult in good health. The V and J segments used are TRBV6-1 and TRBJ2-3; D gene: possibly TRBD1, on 5 matching bases. The nucleotide sequence is given as TGTGCCAGCAGTGATCCAGGGCGAGCAGATACGCAGTATTTT. Its protein is CASSDPGRADTQYF.